This TCR beta chain was sequenced for a study of blood T cell repertoires in COVID-19. Study details: The analysed material was cDNA or gDNA that came from T cells, B-cell-depleted T cells, or PBMCs.

Repertoires were generated with immunoSEQ multiplex PCR, while TCRdb's copy carries only in-frame clones and drops some. The sample lists about 24,000 clones; over 75% were seen once. Between the trimmed V and J ends, which lost 1 base and 2 bases, there was a span of 21 bases. Germline V lookup: CDR1 SGHTS, CDR2 YDEGEE. This CDR3 region has 18 residues. This TCR was recovered from a woman in her 70s with COVID-19, enrolled during active disease. The chain has TRBV5-8 and TRBJ1-1; a weak D match, TRBD1 (6 bases). Sequenced: peripheral blood. This chain's CDR3 is CASSLLSPGQRRNTEAFF. The CDR3 DNA follows: TGTGCCAGCAGCTTGCTGTCCCCGGGACAAAGAAGAAACACTGAAGCTTTCTTT.